This T cell receptor beta chain appears in the sequencing data of a study of blood T cell repertoires in COVID-19. Study-wide context: The study drew acute and convalescent COVID-19 samples from the United States, Italy and Spain. Sources were T cells, B-cell-depleted T cells, or PBMCs; the material itself was cDNA or gDNA.

How the authors handled the data: Quantification of nucleated cells was approximated via reference gene primer amplification. Sequenced by immunoSEQ multiplex PCR; TCRdb stores in-frame clones only, minus some. That table supplies the V and J calls and clone size; D and trimming were determined from the DNA. The data contain fewer than 700,000 clones, less than 90% of them seen just once; the ten biggest clones take up 7.8%. A Seattle source enrolled patients during active infection and followed them longitudinally. Germline CDR1 WSHSY, CDR2 SAAADI. The CDR3 runs to 13 residues. The ends were cut back, 0 bases at V and 5 bases at J, with 5 bases in the middle.

The rearrangement uses TRBV10-2 and TRBJ1-5; D is unclear. The source is a woman aged 45-60 years with COVID-19, enrolled during active disease. Sequenced material: peripheral blood. In DNA form, the CDR3 reads TGCGCCAGCAGTGAGTCCAGTGATCAGCCCCAGCATTTT. Encoded protein: CASSESSDQPQHF.